The 6 T cell receptor beta chains listed next were all sequenced from one sample in a study of T cell clonotyping in hematopoietic cell transplantation. This table comes from immunoSEQ multiplex PCR, and its TCRdb copy is limited to in-frame clones, with some not included. The table includes 10,000 to 15,000 clones, 75% to 95% detected once. Sample: peripheral blood mononuclear cells. All receptors come from a man aged 30 to 45 in good health. Some clones in this sample may be carry-over from other donors' samples.

In this sample, this clone turned up once. V is TRBV28 and J is TRBJ1-4; D gene unclear. The CDR3 spans 11 residues. V dropped 5 bases and J dropped 5 bases, with 3 bases sitting between them. Germline V gene sequence: CDR1 MDHEN, CDR2 SYDVKM. CDR3 DNA sequence: TGTGCCAGCAGTAAAAATGAAAAACTGTTTTTT. This sequence encodes CASSKNEKLFF.

The J gene is TRBJ2-5, the V gene TRBV2, with 9 bases lining up with TRBD1. Trimming took 6 bases from V and 5 from J; bases not matched to a gene: 1. CDR1 and CDR2 (germline): SNHLY, FYNNEI. CDR3 size: 12 residues. CDR3 in amino acids: CASRDRGETQYF. As DNA, the CDR3 is TGTGCCAGCAGAGACAGGGGGGAGACCCAGTACTTC.

This chain uses TRBV19 with TRBJ1-6; perhaps TRBD1 as D (6 bases). The V gene's germline CDR1 is LNHDA and CDR2 SQIVND (reference sequence). The CDR3 is 14 amino acids. Trimming left V 5 bases short and J 11 bases short, with 16 bases between. The CDR3 DNA is TGTGCCAGTAGTCCCACCGGACAGTTCGCACCCCTCCACTTT. Residues: CASSPTGQFAPLHF.

V and J are TRBV5-1 and TRBJ2-3; 10 bases fit TRBD2. CDR3 length: 16 residues. Germline V gene sequence: CDR1 SGHRS, CDR2 YFSETQ. V trimming: 3 bases; J trimming: 3 bases; junction bases outside the gene matches: 7. CDR3 sequence (DNA): TGCGCCAGCAGCTGGGGGGTAGCGGGAGGAACAGATACGCAGTATTTT. Amino acid sequence: CASSWGVAGGTDTQYF.

The gene calls are TRBV19 and TRBJ1-2; tentative D call: TRBD1 (5 bases). CDR3 size: 14 residues. The germline CDR1 and CDR2 sequences are LNHDA and SQIVND (reference sequence). V was pared by 4 bases and J by 10 bases, with 19 bases between. This chain's CDR3 is CASSKAGRTDLYTF. The CDR3, as DNA: TGTGCCAGTAGTAAAGCAGGGAGGACCGATCTCTACACCTTC. The full variable domain, in which reference TRBV19 and TRBJ1-2 provide the parts outside the CDR3, is DGGITQSPKYLFRKEGQNVTLSCEQNLNHDAMYWYRQDPGQGLRLIYYSQIVNDFQKGDIAEGYSVSREKKESFPLTVTSAQKNPTAFYLCASSKAGRTDLYTFGSGTRLTVV.

V usage is TRBV6-1 and J usage is TRBJ2-7; D is perhaps TRBD2 (5 bases). Trimming took 7 bases from V and 7 from J, leaving 14 bases between them. Germline V CDR1 and CDR2: MNHNS, SASEGT. CDR3 size: 12 residues. Here the CDR3 reads CASTLGPGEQYF. The CDR3 DNA reads as TGTGCCAGCACCCTCGGCCCGGGGGAGCAGTACTTC.